The source of this TCR beta chain is a study of T cell repertoires in cytomegalovirus infection. Study summary: CMV infection together with matching HLA type was indicated by public TCR beta signatures. Broader study findings: CMV-specific TCR beta clonotypes restricted by HLA-C were the ones dominating the ex vivo response.

Points on this clonotype: Its antigen is currently unknown.

CDR3 length: 15 amino acids. Per the germline V gene, CDR1 is SGDLS and CDR2 is YYNGEE. V lost 0 bases and J lost 6; bases outside the gene matches: 4. TCRdb passed the reads through MiXCR, listing each CDR3 protein once. The data contain around 69,000 distinct CDR3 sequences, around 20% of them singletons. The rearrangement links TRBV9 to TRBJ2-1; 9 bases are shared with TRBD2. This specimen was CD8+ T cells from cultured PBMCs, taken from culture after CMV antigen stimulation. The source is a human donor in good health (CMV status not recorded). Some clones in this sample may be carry-over from other donors' samples. The CDR3 region has the DNA TGTGCCAGCAGCGTAGTTAGCGGGGGTACCAATGAGCAGTTCTTC. Its translation is CASSVVSGGTNEQFF.